This T cell receptor beta chain was found in a study of shared clonotypes between healthy human individuals. General study results and limits: Inspection by rarefaction showed sorted-subset sequencing to be incomplete despite large depth.

CD4+ cell separation produced CD45RA+ naive and CD45RA-negative memory subsets. Method: immunoSEQ multiplex PCR; TCRdb's copy keeps in-frame clones and lacks some. The data contain 1.4 million to 1.5 million clones, roughly 96% of them singletons. A word on this clone: Its antigen is not known.

Germline assignment: CDR1 SNHLY and CDR2 FYNNEI. The length of the CDR3 is 15 residues. V was trimmed by 3 bases and J by 4 bases, leaving 16 bases between them. The TCR was taken from a man aged 25-45 years in good health. Sequencing input: naive CD4+ T cells sorted from blood. Subset here: CD45RA+ positively selected. The V and J genes are TRBV2 and TRBJ2-7; D remains ambiguous. DNA for the CDR3: TGTGCCAGCAGTGATTCCAGGAGTTTCTTGTACGAGCAGTACTTC. Translated: CASSDSRSFLYEQYF.